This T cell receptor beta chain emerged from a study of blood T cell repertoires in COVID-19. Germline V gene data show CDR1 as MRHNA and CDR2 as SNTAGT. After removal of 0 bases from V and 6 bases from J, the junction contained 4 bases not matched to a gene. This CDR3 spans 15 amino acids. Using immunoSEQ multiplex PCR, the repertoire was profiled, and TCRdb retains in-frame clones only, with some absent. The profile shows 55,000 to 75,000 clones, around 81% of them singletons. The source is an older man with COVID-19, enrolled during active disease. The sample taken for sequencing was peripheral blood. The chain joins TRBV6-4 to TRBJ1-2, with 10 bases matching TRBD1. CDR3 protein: CASSDSGTGANGYTF. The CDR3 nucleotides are TGTGCCAGCAGTGACTCGGGGACAGGGGCCAATGGCTACACCTTC.